A selection of T cell receptor beta chains follows, all from one sample in a study of blood T cell repertoires in COVID-19. Using immunoSEQ multiplex PCR, the repertoire was profiled, and TCRdb retains in-frame clones only, with some absent. The sample gives approximately 360,000 clones, 90% of which show up once; approximately 6.2% is in the top ten. Sequenced: peripheral blood. The receptors shown here come from a man aged 18 to 29 with active or convalescent COVID-19. Both conserved end residues are trimmed from each CDR3. Some rows mark clone size as missing; the rest say once, few, many or name a class of expanded clone.

abundance: NA; v_gene: TRBV7-9; CDR3aa: ASSFMSQAGYT
abundance: NA; v_gene: TRBV6-5; CDR3aa: ASSYRTAANTGELF
abundance: NA; v_gene: TRBV12-3/TRBV12-4; CDR3aa: ASSFRVRVGYT
abundance: once; v_gene: TRBV9; CDR3aa: ASSVVGRRGLTDTQY
abundance: NA; v_gene: TRBV9; CDR3aa: ASSTITSSDEQY
abundance: NA; v_gene: TRBV24-1; CDR3aa: ATSDLARGYNEQF
abundance: once; v_gene: TRBV2; CDR3aa: ANWDRGNSPLH
abundance: NA; v_gene: TRBV7-9; CDR3aa: AGSGVNTGTMKNNEQF
abundance: once; v_gene: TRBV18; CDR3aa: ASSLGQQNTGELF
abundance: NA; v_gene: TRBV6-2/TRBV6-3; CDR3aa: ASSYFQGNYEQY
abundance: NA; v_gene: TRBV11-2; CDR3aa: ASSLPSGNTIY
abundance: NA; v_gene: TRBV5-1; CDR3aa: ASSPEDRGLSGYT
abundance: NA; v_gene: TRBV28; CDR3aa: ASSEGGSSDEQF
abundance: once; v_gene: TRBV7-6; CDR3aa: ASSSRTRTVGNYGYT
abundance: NA; v_gene: TRBV10-3; CDR3aa: AISESWTESYEQY
abundance: once; v_gene: TRBV7-9; CDR3aa: ASSLALQAELHMNTEAF
abundance: NA; v_gene: TRBV2; CDR3aa: ASGVEQPQH
abundance: few; v_gene: TRBV4-3; CDR3aa: ASSQPRASREETQY
abundance: NA; v_gene: TRBV2; CDR3aa: ASSGGRGSGNTIY
abundance: NA; v_gene: TRBV7-8; CDR3aa: ASSMGHSSYTNQPQH
abundance: few; v_gene: TRBV7-6; CDR3aa: ASSLKGADQPQH
abundance: NA; v_gene: TRBV11-2; CDR3aa: ASSLGLAGDEQF
abundance: NA; v_gene: TRBV19; CDR3aa: ASSIDRGETQY
abundance: few; v_gene: TRBV6-4; CDR3aa: ASSLLAGSTDTQY